Listed here are 10 T cell receptor beta chains from one sample, sequenced in a study of blood T cell repertoires in COVID-19. The assay was immunoSEQ multiplex PCR, and TCRdb's table has in-frame clones only and misses some. The data hold about 160,000 clones, with approximately 87% observed a single time. Sample: peripheral blood. The receptors were sampled from a woman in her 70s with acute or convalescent COVID-19.

This chain links TRBV11-2 with TRBJ1-1; TRBD1 aligns across 7 bases. This CDR3 spans 15 amino acids. V shed 0 bases and J 1 base; nucleotides not matched to a gene: 2. From germline, CDR1 is SGHAT and CDR2 FQNNGV. In nucleotides, the CDR3 is TGTGCCAGCAGCTTAGAGGGACAGCCGAACACTGAAGCTTTCTTT. It is translated as CASSLEGQPNTEAFF.

The chain recombines TRBV29-1 with TRBJ2-3; D ambiguous. The germline V gene encodes CDR1 SQVTM and CDR2 ANQGSEA. The CDR3 has 13 amino acids. V was pared by 2 bases and J by 2 bases, with 8 bases between. CDR3 nucleotides: TGCAGCGTTGAATGGCAGGCCACAGATACGCAGTATTTT. It encodes CSVEWQATDTQYF.

The V gene is TRBV7-2, the J gene TRBJ2-7, with 7 positions matching TRBD1. With 6 bases clipped from V and 2 bases from J, the junction kept 10 bases outside the gene matches. Germline V CDR1 and CDR2: SGHTA, FQGNSA. This CDR3 is built from 15 residues. CDR3: CASRPFGTVTYEQYF. The DNA for the CDR3 is TGTGCCAGCAGACCTTTCGGGACAGTGACCTACGAGCAGTACTTC.

The rearrangement uses TRBV19 and TRBJ2-3; 10 nucleotides match TRBD1. Germline CDR1 is LNHDA and CDR2 is SQIVND (reference sequence). V lost 1 base and J lost 6; bases outside the gene matches: 4. The CDR3 length is 15 residues. The CDR3: CASSIGGQGLDTQYF. The CDR3 nucleotides read TGTGCCAGTAGTATAGGGGGACAGGGGCTGGATACGCAGTATTTT.

The chain recombines TRBV11-3 with TRBJ2-7; 10 nucleotides agree with TRBD1. The ends lost 1 base at V and 2 bases at J; junction bases unmatched: 14. This CDR3 has 19 residues. Germline values: CDR1 SGHNT, CDR2 YENEEA. CDR3 nucleotide sequence: TGTGCCAGCAGCTTAGTGTATCTGACCGGGACAGGGGCCACCTACGAGCAGTACTTC. Translated, it gives CASSLVYLTGTGATYEQYF.

This clone was counted a single time. The V gene is TRBV20-1, the J gene TRBJ1-1; D is unresolved. The CDR3 has 11 amino acids. Deletions cut 7 bases from V and 3 bases from J, with 9 bases between. The germline V gene encodes CDR1 DFQATT and CDR2 SNEGSKA (reference sequence). For the CDR3, the DNA is TGCAGTGAACGGACTTACACTGAAGCTTTCTTT. Amino acids: CSERTYTEAFF.

The V call is TRBV19, the J call TRBJ1-1, with D perhaps TRBD1 (6 bases). CDR3 length: 12 residues. Germline V lookup: CDR1 LNHDA, CDR2 SQIVND (reference sequence). V was clipped by 6 bases and J by 5 bases, with 10 bases between them. The DNA of the CDR3 is TGTGCCAGTAGGGGGACACCGACTGAAGCTTTCTTT. It is translated as CASRGTPTEAFF. Using reference TRBV19 and TRBJ1-1 for the parts outside the CDR3, the full variable domain is DGGITQSPKYLFRKEGQNVTLSCEQNLNHDAMYWYRQDPGQGLRLIYYSQIVNDFQKGDIAEGYSVSREKKESFPLTVTSAQKNPTAFYLCASRGTPTEAFFGQGTRLTVV.

This rearrangement joins TRBV14 to TRBJ2-1; D possibly corresponds to TRBD2 (7 bases). The CDR3 covers 20 residues. Trimming stripped 0 bases from V and 5 bases from J, with 26 bases between. Germline loops: CDR1 SGHDN, CDR2 FVKESK. The CDR3 reads CASSQDGFLFGGLGDNEQFF. CDR3 sequence (DNA): TGTGCCAGCAGCCAAGATGGATTCTTGTTCGGGGGGCTTGGGGACAATGAGCAGTTCTTC.

The chain combines TRBV5-1 with TRBJ2-3; D is possibly TRBD2 (5 bases). The CDR3 has 16 amino acids. Germline CDR1 reads SGHRS; CDR2 reads YFSETQ. V was cut by 4 bases and J by 1 base, with 16 bases left in between. The CDR3: CASSRRADGGTDTQYF. The CDR3 DNA is TGCGCCAGCAGCCGTAGAGCGGACGGGGGCACAGATACGCAGTATTTT.

V and J are TRBV11-2 and TRBJ2-3; D is perhaps TRBD2 (5 bases). The CDR3 has 12 residues. The germline gives CDR1 SGHAT, CDR2 FQNNGV. The V end lost 1 base, the J end lost 8 bases, and 7 bases lay between the germline ends. CDR3 sequence: CASSLGGSTQYF. The DNA of the CDR3 is TGTGCCAGCAGCTTAGGCGGGTCTACGCAGTATTTT.